The 4 T cell receptor beta chains listed next were all sequenced from one sample in a study of T cells in Graves' hyperthyroidism and ophthalmopathy. Authors of the study amplified TCR beta CDR3 regions from RNA transcripts. TCR CDR3 regions were first amplified by RT-PCR with HTBI primers. MiXCR was run by TCRdb on the multiplex PCR reads, yielding one entry per CDR3 protein. The table has 750,000 to 950,000 distinct CDR3 sequences, more than 30% seen once. The sequenced sample consisted of blood. Receptors originate from a man younger than 35 with Graves' hyperthyroidism.

The chain uses TRBV12-3 or TRBV12-4 and TRBJ1-6; 9 nucleotides align to TRBD1. V was pared by 6 bases and J by 7 bases, with 7 bases of the junction left unmatched. CDR3 length: 15 amino acids. The CDR3 region is CASSNTGQGNSPLHF. Written as DNA, the CDR3 is TGTGCCAGCAGCAATACCGGACAGGGGAATTCACCCCTCCACTTT.

A single count supports this clonotype. The chain joins TRBV9 to TRBJ1-4, with a tentative D call TRBD1 (5 bases). V was trimmed by 5 bases and J by 7 bases, leaving 21 bases between them. This CDR3 is 16 amino acids long. From germline, CDR1 is SGDLS and CDR2 YYNGEE. Written as DNA, the CDR3 is TGTGCCAGCAGTTTTGGCCTGCAGGGTCTGGGTGAAAAACTGTTTTTT. Translating gives CASSFGLQGLGEKLFF.

In this sample, this clonotype turned up a few times. The V call is TRBV7-9, the J call TRBJ2-7; 7 bases map to TRBD2. The CDR3 runs 14 residues. Germline-derived CDR1 and CDR2 are SEHNR and FQNEAQ (reference sequence). The trim removed 3 bases at V and 5 bases at J, leaving 7 bases unmatched. The CDR3: CASSLFSGLNEQYF. CDR3 coding DNA: TGTGCCAGCAGCTTGTTTAGCGGGTTAAACGAGCAGTACTTC.

This clonotype has a handful of counts. The rearrangement uses TRBV6-5 and TRBJ1-2, with a possible D match to TRBD1 (5 bases). CDR1 and CDR2 (germline): MNHEY, SVGAGI. The V end was cut by 0 bases, the J end by 3 bases, with 8 bases between. The CDR3 has 14 amino acids. For the CDR3, the DNA is TGTGCCAGCAGTTACTCCGGGACGGACTATGGCTACACCTTC. Translating gives CASSYSGTDYGYTF.